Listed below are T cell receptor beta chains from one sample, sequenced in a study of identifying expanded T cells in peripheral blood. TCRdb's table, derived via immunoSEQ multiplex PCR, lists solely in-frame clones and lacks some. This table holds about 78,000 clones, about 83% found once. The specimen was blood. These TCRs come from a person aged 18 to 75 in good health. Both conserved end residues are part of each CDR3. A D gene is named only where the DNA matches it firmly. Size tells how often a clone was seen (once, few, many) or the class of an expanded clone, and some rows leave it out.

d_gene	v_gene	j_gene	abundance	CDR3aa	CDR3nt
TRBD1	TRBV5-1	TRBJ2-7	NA	CASSLEGQVSYEQYF	TGCGCCAGCAGCTTGGAGGGACAGGTCTCCTACGAGCAGTACTTC
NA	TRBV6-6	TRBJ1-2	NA	CASSYSGANYGYTF	TGTGCCAGCAGTTACTCAGGCGCTAACTATGGCTACACCTTC
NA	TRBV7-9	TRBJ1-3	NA	CASSLKGDPGNTIYF	TGTGCCAGCAGCTTAAAAGGGGATCCTGGAAACACCATATATTTT
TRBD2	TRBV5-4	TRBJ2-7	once	CASSLGWGGRVPYEQYF	TGTGCCAGCAGCTTGGGTTGGGGCGGGAGAGTTCCCTACGAGCAGTACTTC
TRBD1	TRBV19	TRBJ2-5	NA	CASAGQGQETQYF	TGTGCCAGTGCTGGACAGGGCCAAGAGACCCAGTACTTC
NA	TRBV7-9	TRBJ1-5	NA	CASSLDHAQPQHF	TGTGCCAGCAGCTTAGATCATGCCCAGCCCCAGCATTTT
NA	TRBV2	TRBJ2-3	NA	CASSEALGGASRTPDTQYF	TGTGCCAGCAGTGAAGCGCTCGGGGGCGCATCCCGTACCCCAGATACGCAGTATTTT
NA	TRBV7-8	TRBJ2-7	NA	CASSLGHFGEQYF	TGTGCCAGCAGCTTAGGACATTTTGGGGAGCAGTACTTC
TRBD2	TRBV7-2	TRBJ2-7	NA	CASSSFGGVPYEQYF	TGTGCCAGCAGCTCCTTTGGGGGGGTCCCCTACGAGCAGTACTTC
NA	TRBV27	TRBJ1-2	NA	CASSFAGTSGYTF	TGTGCCAGCAGTTTCGCGGGGACGAGTGGCTACACCTTC
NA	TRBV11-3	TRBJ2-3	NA	CASSLEADTQYF	TGTGCCAGCAGCTTAGAGGCAGATACGCAGTATTTT
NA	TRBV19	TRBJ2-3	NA	CASRYDGTTDTQYF	TGTGCCAGTAGATATGACGGGACCACAGATACGCAGTATTTT
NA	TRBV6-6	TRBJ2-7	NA	CASRQRTDSYEQYF	TGTGCCAGCAGACAACGGACAGACTCCTACGAGCAGTACTTC
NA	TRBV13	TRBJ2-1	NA	CASSLVGVAYTDEQFF	TGTGCCAGCAGCTTAGTGGGGGTAGCATATACGGATGAGCAGTTCTTC
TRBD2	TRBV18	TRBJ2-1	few	CASSPPSSGWRSEQFF	TGTGCCAGCTCACCACCGAGTAGCGGGTGGAGGAGTGAGCAGTTCTTC
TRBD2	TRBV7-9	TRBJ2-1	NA	CASSTRLADFNEQFF	TGTGCCAGCAGCACCCGACTAGCGGACTTCAATGAGCAGTTCTTC
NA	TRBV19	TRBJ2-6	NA	CASGSGSGANVLTF	TGTGCCAGCGGCAGTGGCTCTGGGGCCAACGTCCTGACTTTC
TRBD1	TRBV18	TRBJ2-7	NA	CASSPMTGDYEQYF	TGTGCCAGCTCTCCAATGACAGGGGACTACGAGCAGTACTTC
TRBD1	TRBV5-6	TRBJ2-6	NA	CASSLGGDSSGANVLTF	TGTGCCAGCAGCTTGGGTGGGGACAGCTCTGGGGCCAACGTCCTGACTTTC
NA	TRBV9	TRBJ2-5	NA	CASPGETQYF	TGTGCCAGCCCAGGGGAGACCCAGTACTTC
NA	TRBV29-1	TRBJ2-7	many	CSVEEPRYEQYF	TGCAGCGTTGAAGAACCCCGCTACGAGCAGTACTTC
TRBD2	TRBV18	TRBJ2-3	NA	CASSPGLAADTQYF	TGTGCCAGCTCACCAGGACTAGCGGCAGATACGCAGTATTTT
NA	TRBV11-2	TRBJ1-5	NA	CASSLGGDSNQPQHF	TGTGCCAGCAGCTTAGGCGGAGATAGCAATCAGCCCCAGCATTTT
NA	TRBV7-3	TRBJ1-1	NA	CASSLQGPMNTEAFF	TGTGCCAGCAGCTTACAGGGGCCGATGAACACTGAAGCTTTCTTT
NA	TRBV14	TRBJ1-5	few	CASSQGQNQPQHF	TGTGCCAGCAGCCAAGGACAGAATCAGCCCCAGCATTTT
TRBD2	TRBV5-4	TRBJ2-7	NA	CASSFGLAEVYEQYF	TGTGCCAGCAGTTTCGGACTAGCGGAGGTCTACGAGCAGTACTTC
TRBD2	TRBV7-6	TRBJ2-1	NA	CASSPLGISGNSYNEQFF	TGTGCCAGCAGCCCCCTGGGAATTAGCGGGAACTCCTACAATGAGCAGTTCTTC
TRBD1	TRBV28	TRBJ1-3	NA	CASIEGQGTLGGNTIYF	TGTGCCAGCATCGAGGGACAGGGGACTCTGGGGGGAAACACCATATATTTT
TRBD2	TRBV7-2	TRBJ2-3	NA	CASTNNVGTTVGDTQYF	TGTGCCAGCACCAACAACGTCGGGACTACAGTGGGAGATACGCAGTATTTT
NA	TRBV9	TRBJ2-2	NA	CASSVATRSNTGELFF	TGTGCCAGCAGCGTAGCCACCCGCTCGAACACCGGGGAGCTGTTTTTT
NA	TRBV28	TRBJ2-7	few	CASSLQLGHGSYEQYF	TGTGCCAGCAGTTTACAGCTGGGACACGGCTCCTACGAGCAGTACTTC
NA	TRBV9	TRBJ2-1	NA	CASSVGASYLSYNEQFF	TGTGCCAGCAGCGTAGGAGCTAGCTATCTTTCCTACAATGAGCAGTTCTTC
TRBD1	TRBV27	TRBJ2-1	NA	CASSPGTGRYNEQFF	TGTGCCAGCAGTCCCGGGACAGGGAGATACAATGAGCAGTTCTTC
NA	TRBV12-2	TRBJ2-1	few	CASRLAKRDDEQFF	TGTGCAAGTCGCTTAGCGAAGCGGGACGATGAGCAGTTCTTC
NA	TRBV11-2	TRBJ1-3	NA	CASSLAGTGNTIYF	TGTGCCAGCAGCTTAGCCGGAACTGGAAACACCATATATTTT
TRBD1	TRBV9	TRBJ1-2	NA	CASSVATAANGQGARGYTF	TGTGCCAGCAGCGTAGCTACAGCGGCAAATGGACAGGGGGCGAGAGGCTACACCTTC
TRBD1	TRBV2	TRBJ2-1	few	CASSEALAVLDRGNEQFF	TGTGCCAGCAGTGAAGCGCTTGCAGTGTTGGACAGGGGCAATGAGCAGTTCTTC
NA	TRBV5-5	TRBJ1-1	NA	CASGRAMVVNTEAFF	TGTGCCAGCGGACGCGCGATGGTGGTGAACACTGAAGCTTTCTTT
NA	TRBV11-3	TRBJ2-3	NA	CASSLVAGSTDTQYF	TGTGCCAGCAGCTTAGTAGCCGGAAGCACAGATACGCAGTATTTT
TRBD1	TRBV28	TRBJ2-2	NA	CASIQGYTGELFF	TGTGCCAGCATACAGGGGTACACCGGGGAGCTGTTTTTT
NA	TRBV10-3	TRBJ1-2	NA	CAISRGQGSRNYGYTF	TGTGCCATCAGTCGGGGGCAGGGGTCACGAAACTATGGCTACACCTTC
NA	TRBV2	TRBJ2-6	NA	CASSTGQANVLTF	TGTGCCAGCAGTACCGGACAGGCCAACGTCCTGACTTTC
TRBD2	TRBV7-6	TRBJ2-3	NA	CASSSALAGGWDTQYF	TGTGCCAGCAGCTCGGCACTAGCGGGAGGTTGGGATACGCAGTATTTT
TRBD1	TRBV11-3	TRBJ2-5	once	CASSLEGTGQETQYF	TGTGCCAGCAGCTTAGAGGGGACAGGCCAAGAGACCCAGTACTTC
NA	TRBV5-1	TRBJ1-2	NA	CASSLGADYGYTF	TGCGCCAGCAGCTTGGGAGCAGACTATGGCTACACCTTC
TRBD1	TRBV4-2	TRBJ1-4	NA	CASSQVVGQGAGDSNEKLFF	TGTGCCAGCAGCCAAGTGGTGGGACAGGGGGCTGGGGATTCTAATGAAAAACTGTTTTTT
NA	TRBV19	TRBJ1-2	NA	CASRNQNYGYTF	TGTGCCAGTAGGAATCAGAACTATGGCTACACCTTC
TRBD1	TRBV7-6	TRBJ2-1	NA	CASSSGQGAYNEQFF	TGTGCCAGCAGCTCGGGACAGGGAGCCTACAATGAGCAGTTCTTC
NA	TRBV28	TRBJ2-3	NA	CASSLPWAGSTDTQYF	TGTGCCAGCAGTTTACCCTGGGCGGGATCCACAGATACGCAGTATTTT
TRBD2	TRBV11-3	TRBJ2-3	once	CASSPGTSGNTDTQYF	TGTGCCAGCAGCCCCGGGACTAGCGGAAACACAGATACGCAGTATTTT
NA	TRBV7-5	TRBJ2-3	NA	CARSLALGGTDTQYF	TGTGCCAGAAGCTTAGCCCTAGGAGGGACAGATACGCAGTATTTT
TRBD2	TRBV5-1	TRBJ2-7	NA	CASSQRAGGATYEQYF	TGCGCCAGCAGCCAAAGGGCGGGAGGCGCGACCTACGAGCAGTACTTC
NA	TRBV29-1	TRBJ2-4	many	CSVEDRRFKNIQYF	TGCAGCGTTGAGGATCGGCGGTTCAAAAACATTCAGTACTTC
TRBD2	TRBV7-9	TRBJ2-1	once	CASSRGLAGGPGNEQFF	TGTGCCAGCAGCCGCGGACTAGCGGGAGGGCCAGGGAATGAGCAGTTCTTC
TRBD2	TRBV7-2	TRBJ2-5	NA	CASSRDVASGQETQYF	TGTGCCAGCAGCCGGGATGTGGCTAGCGGACAAGAGACCCAGTACTTC
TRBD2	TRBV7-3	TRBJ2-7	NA	CASSLKTSGSEQYF	TGTGCCAGCAGCTTAAAGACTAGCGGGAGCGAGCAGTACTTC
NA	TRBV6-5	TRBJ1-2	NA	CASSITAQRGGGYTF	TGTGCCAGCAGTATTACCGCCCAGCGAGGAGGTGGCTACACCTTC